Listed here is a single TCR beta chain. The antigen remains unidentified. These data originate in a study of T cells expressing NK-cell markers. Across the study: It was sorted CD3+CD56+NKG2C+, CD3+CD56+NKG2C- and CD3+CD56-NKG2C+ T cells that supplied the TCR beta repertoires.

TCRdb reprocessed the 5' RACE reads and stores each CDR3 protein as one record, lacking DNA. This sample contains 300,000 to 500,000 distinct CDR3 sequences. Study-level points and caveats: NKG2C+ dominant clonotype frequencies in 5 or 6 donors were roughly 1.0-8% of CD8+ T cells.

This CDR3 spans 14 amino acids. Per the germline V gene, CDR1 is SGHNT and CDR2 is YENEEA. The receptor was isolated from a woman aged 45-65 years in good health. V gene TRBV11-3 combines with J gene TRBJ2-1; TCRdb proposes TRBD2, but this gene call is untestable without DNA. Source material: blood T cells: a sorted CD56 or NKG2C T cell subset, CD4+ or CD8+ T cells, or bulk PBMC T cells (not recorded which). The CDR3 region is CASSLVRGHNEQFF.